Listed here are 7 T cell receptor beta chains from one sample, sequenced in a study of T cell repertoires in cytomegalovirus infection. Which antigens these TCRs recognize remains unknown. TCRdb redid the calling of the reads with MiXCR, one entry per CDR3 protein. The sample consists of 900,000 to 950,000 distinct CDR3 sequences, roughly 31% of them appearing once. The sample in question was cultured CD8+ T cells from PBMCs, obtained from culture after CMV antigen stimulation. These receptors originate from a human donor in good health (CMV status not recorded). Some clones in this sample may be carry-over from other donors' samples.

This clonotype was recorded at least ten times. This chain joins TRBV7-2 and TRBJ2-4, with 9 bases fitting TRBD1. Germline V gene data show CDR1 as SGHTA and CDR2 as FQGNSA. There are 18 residues in the CDR3. V lost 1 base and J lost 2; bases outside the gene matches: 9. The CDR3 DNA reads TGTGCCAGCAGCTTAGTTTACGGGGACAGGGAATCCAAAAACATTCAGTACTTC. Translating gives CASSLVYGDRESKNIQYF.

This clonotype was counted a few times. The J gene is TRBJ2-3, the V gene TRBV6-5; D possibly matches TRBD1 or TRBD2 (5 bases each). CDR3 length: 15 amino acids. Germline V gene lookup returns CDR1 MNHEY and CDR2 SVGAGI. Trimming took off 0 bases at V and 4 bases at J, with 11 bases between the two ends. The CDR3 region has the DNA TGTGCCAGCAGTTACTCTTGGGGGATACCAGATACGCAGTATTTT. Translating gives CASSYSWGIPDTQYF.

This clonotype came up a few times. V usage is TRBV20-1 and J usage is TRBJ2-2; 12 positions match TRBD2. CDR1 and CDR2 from the germline V gene are DFQATT and SNEGSKA (reference sequence). The CDR3 has 18 amino acids. V was pared by 5 bases and J by 0 bases, with 10 bases of the junction left unmatched. The CDR3 DNA is TGCAGTGCTGAGGCACGAACTAGCGGGGGGCCGAACACCGGGGAGCTGTTTTTT. This codes for CSAEARTSGGPNTGELFF.

V usage is TRBV12-3 or TRBV12-4 and J usage is TRBJ2-1; D might be TRBD1 (7 bases). The CDR3 runs 19 residues. Trimming cost V 3 bases and J 7 bases, with 28 bases left between them. The CDR3 region has the DNA TGTGCCAGCAGTTTCGAACTAGCCCTGAGGATGATCAGGGGGAATGAGCAGTTCTTC. This translates into CASSFELALRMIRGNEQFF.

Only one count was recorded for this clonotype. This chain connects TRBV12-3 or TRBV12-4 to TRBJ1-2; D may be TRBD1 (5 bases). Deletions cut 4 bases from V and 7 bases from J, with 13 bases between. CDR3 size: 13 residues. In DNA, the CDR3 is TGTGCCAGCAGTTCCAGTGGGACCGGTGGCTACACCTTC. Amino acid sequence: CASSSSGTGGYTF.

This clonotype was seen only a few times. The V call is TRBV7-8, the J call TRBJ2-2; TRBD1 agrees at 7 bases. Germline assignment: CDR1 SGHVS and CDR2 FQNEAQ. V gave up 5 bases and J gave up 4 bases; unmatched junction bases: 10. The CDR3 is made up of 16 amino acids. The DNA of the CDR3 is TGTGCCAGCAGCCCCCCGGACAGGAGCGGCACCGGGGAGCTGTTTTTT. Residues: CASSPPDRSGTGELFF.

The chain has TRBV5-6 and TRBJ2-1; D is undetermined. CDR1 is SGHDT, CDR2 YYEEEE, per germline. The V and J ends lost 0 bases and 10 bases respectively, with 11 bases between them. The CDR3 is 13 residues long. The CDR3 loop reads CASSLGEVTEQFF. The CDR3 nucleotides are TGTGCCAGCAGCTTGGGGGAAGTGACAGAGCAGTTCTTC.